This TCR beta chain appears in the sequencing data of a study of T-cell reconstitution after alpha-beta-depleted transplantation in children. Findings of the study overall: About two months after transplant, alpha-beta T cells reportedly came from several hundred expanded graft clones. It was newly produced T cells that mostly accounted for T-cell counts and diversity one year after transplant.

For TCRbeta, the library was prepared with unique molecular identifiers. Each CDR3 protein gets one entry after TCRdb re-called the PCR reads with MiXCR. The sample has about 830,000 distinct CDR3 sequences; around 15% are singletons. This clonotype came up a few times. Antigen unknown. This clonotype was sampled from a male patient younger than 18 who had a stem cell transplant for acute lymphoblastic leukemia, so the T cells may come from the graft donor. The sample was PBMCs, mostly from graft donor cells, taken 360 days after TCRalphabeta/CD19-depleted stem cell transplant.

The CDR3 sequence: CASSPVAGAGQPQHF. The CDR3 DNA reads as TGCGCCAGCAGCCCCGTGGCAGGGGCTGGTCAGCCCCAGCATTTT. The chain combines TRBV5-1 with TRBJ1-5, with a tentative D call TRBD1 (6 bases). Between the trimmed V and J ends, which lost 4 bases and 6 bases, there was a span of 17 bases. This CDR3 is built from 15 residues. CDR1 and CDR2 from the germline V gene are SGHRS and YFSETQ.